A selection of T cell receptor beta chains follows, all from one sample in a study of cytomegalovirus exposure and HLA in healthy donors. Sequenced by immunoSEQ multiplex PCR; TCRdb stores in-frame clones only, minus some. The sample has 150,000 to 200,000 clones, about 80% seen once. The sequenced sample consisted of PBMCs. These TCRs come from a man aged 18 to 30 in good health and CMV-seronegative. CDR3s include the opening cysteine and the closing phenylalanine or tryptophan. D genes are given only for firm matches. A row's size may be missing; if present it is once, few, many or a size class.

clone_size,j_call,d_call,v_call,cdr3_aa,cdr3_nt
NA,TRBJ2-7,TRBD1,TRBV11-1,CASSRQGMDEQYF,TGTGCCAGCAGCCGACAGGGGATGGACGAGCAGTACTTC
NA,TRBJ2-6,NA,TRBV7-2,CASSLFKASGANVLTF,TGTGCCAGCAGCTTATTCAAAGCCTCTGGGGCCAACGTCCTGACTTTC
once,TRBJ1-5,TRBD1,TRBV29-1,CSVDRGPGQPQHF,TGCAGCGTGGACAGGGGTCCGGGGCAGCCCCAGCATTTT
NA,TRBJ1-5,NA,TRBV19,CASSMSWSNQPQHF,TGTGCCAGTAGTATGAGTTGGAGCAATCAGCCCCAGCATTTT
NA,TRBJ1-5,NA,TRBV7-6,CASAKGLDQPQHF,TGTGCCAGCGCAAAGGGGTTGGATCAGCCCCAGCATTTT
NA,TRBJ2-1,TRBD1,TRBV5-6,CASSPLDRDRDNEQFF,TGTGCCAGCAGCCCCCTTGACCGGGACAGGGACAATGAGCAGTTCTTC
once,TRBJ1-4,NA,TRBV7-9,CASSFGGRSNEKLFF,TGTGCCAGCAGCTTTGGAGGGCGGTCTAATGAAAAACTGTTTTTT
NA,TRBJ2-2,TRBD2,TRBV4-1,CASSLGLAGLNTGELFF,TGCGCCAGCAGCCTGGGACTAGCGGGGTTGAACACCGGGGAGCTGTTTTTT
NA,TRBJ1-5,TRBD1,TRBV19,CASSPTGDGQPQHF,TGTGCCAGTAGTCCCACAGGGGATGGTCAGCCCCAGCATTTT
few,TRBJ1-4,TRBD1,TRBV19,CASEHRGTNEKLFF,TGTGCCAGTGAACACAGGGGAACTAATGAAAAACTGTTTTTT
NA,TRBJ1-1,TRBD1,TRBV29-1,CSVSRTGLMNTEAFF,TGCAGCGTTTCTCGGACAGGCCTTATGAACACTGAAGCTTTCTTT
NA,TRBJ2-3,TRBD2,TRBV4-3,CASSRLASGRPGGTQYF,TGCGCCAGCAGCCGACTCGCTAGCGGGAGGCCGGGGGGTACGCAGTATTTT
NA,TRBJ2-7,TRBD1,TRBV7-2,CASSYIGRGQGEYEQYF,TGTGCCAGCAGCTACATAGGCCGGGGACAGGGGGAGTACGAGCAGTACTTC
NA,TRBJ2-7,TRBD2,TRBV6-5,CASRRTSGSHEQYF,TGTGCCAGCAGAAGGACTAGCGGGAGCCACGAGCAGTACTTC
NA,TRBJ1-2,NA,TRBV5-6,CASSLALDRIRSYGYTF,TGTGCCAGCAGCTTGGCGTTAGACAGGATACGAAGCTATGGCTACACCTTC
NA,TRBJ2-3,NA,TRBV9,CASSVGRQPSTDTQYF,TGTGCCAGCAGCGTAGGAAGACAGCCCAGCACAGATACGCAGTATTTT
NA,TRBJ2-1,NA,TRBV5-1,CASSLVEGSYYNEQFF,TGCGCCAGCAGCTTGGTCGAGGGATCGTACTACAATGAGCAGTTCTTC
NA,TRBJ2-2,TRBD2,TRBV5-1,CASSLPGTSGLNTGELFF,TGCGCCAGCAGTCTCCCTGGGACTAGCGGGTTGAACACCGGGGAGCTGTTTTTT
NA,TRBJ2-1,NA,TRBV25-1,CASSETAEQFF,TGTGCCAGCAGTGAGACTGCCGAGCAGTTCTTC
NA,TRBJ2-7,NA,TRBV21-1,CASSPTPSGYEQYF,TGTGCCAGCAGCCCAACCCCTAGCGGCTACGAGCAGTACTTC
NA,TRBJ2-7,TRBD2,TRBV30,CAWSRVAGVRGSEQYF,TGTGCCTGGAGTCGTGTTGCGGGAGTACGAGGATCCGAGCAGTACTTC
NA,TRBJ2-5,NA,TRBV6-5,CASSYSGGEETQYF,TGTGCCAGCAGTTACTCGGGTGGAGAAGAGACCCAGTACTTC
NA,TRBJ2-5,TRBD1,TRBV2,CASQATGVPQETQYF,TGTGCCAGCCAGGCGACAGGGGTCCCTCAAGAGACCCAGTACTTC
NA,TRBJ2-7,NA,TRBV11-3,CASSFGFGFVGGPSYEQYF,TGTGCCAGCAGCTTCGGTTTTGGTTTCGTGGGAGGACCTTCCTACGAGCAGTACTTC
NA,TRBJ2-3,NA,TRBV18,CASSIGQRSTDTQYF,TGTGCCAGCTCAATCGGACAGAGGAGCACAGATACGCAGTATTTT
few,TRBJ2-5,NA,TRBV7-2,CASSLALRVGETQYF,TGTGCCAGCAGCTTAGCGTTGAGGGTAGGGGAGACCCAGTACTTC
few,TRBJ1-1,NA,TRBV6-5,CASRRDKKGVAFF,TGTGCCAGCCGACGGGACAAAAAGGGAGTAGCTTTCTTT
NA,TRBJ1-4,TRBD1,TRBV6-6,CASSPGGSNEKLFF,TGTGCCAGCAGTCCAGGGGGCTCTAATGAAAAACTGTTTTTT
NA,TRBJ2-1,NA,TRBV7-2,CASSFPAGTKQFF,TGTGCCAGCAGCTTCCCCGCGGGCACGAAGCAGTTCTTC
NA,TRBJ2-2,NA,TRBV15,CATSKREILNTGELFF,TGTGCCACCAGCAAACGGGAGATTTTGAACACCGGGGAGCTGTTTTTT
NA,TRBJ1-6,TRBD1,TRBV4-2,CASSPTDPGGFYNSPLHF,TGTGCCAGCAGCCCCACGGACCCAGGGGGCTTTTATAATTCACCCCTCCACTTT
NA,TRBJ1-2,NA,TRBV6-5,CASVDTNYGYTF,TGTGCCAGCGTGGACACGAACTATGGCTACACCTTC
NA,TRBJ2-3,NA,TRBV7-2,CASSLDRSDTQYF,TGTGCCAGCAGCTTAGATCGGTCAGATACGCAGTATTTT
NA,TRBJ1-5,NA,TRBV4-3,CASSQDFAGSQPQHF,TGCGCCAGCAGCCAAGATTTTGCCGGGAGCCAGCCCCAGCATTTT
NA,TRBJ1-1,NA,TRBV9,CASSVVWNTEAFF,TGTGCCAGCAGCGTAGTATGGAACACTGAAGCTTTCTTT
NA,TRBJ2-5,TRBD1,TRBV7-2,CASSLRTGGETQYF,TGTGCCAGCAGCTTAAGGACAGGAGGAGAGACCCAGTACTTC
NA,TRBJ2-2,TRBD2,TRBV7-2,CASSPKRGKAGELFF,TGTGCCAGCAGCCCGAAGCGGGGAAAGGCCGGGGAGCTGTTTTTT
NA,TRBJ2-2,NA,TRBV28,CASDTSTGELFF,TGTGCCAGCGACACTAGCACCGGGGAGCTGTTTTTT
NA,TRBJ2-7,TRBD1,TRBV5-1,CASSPYRGRIYEQYF,TGCGCCAGCAGCCCCTACAGGGGGCGCATTTACGAGCAGTACTTC
NA,TRBJ2-5,NA,TRBV6-5,CASRVDAAGLREQYF,TGTGCCAGCAGGGTCGACGCAGCGGGTCTCCGGGAGCAGTACTTC
NA,TRBJ1-2,NA,TRBV5-1,CASSLSGVDYGYTF,TGCGCCAGCAGCTTGTCCGGGGTCGACTATGGCTACACCTTC
NA,TRBJ2-7,TRBD1,TRBV6-5,CASSYPTTTGSEQYF,TGTGCCAGCAGTTACCCGACCACGACAGGGTCCGAGCAGTACTTC
NA,TRBJ2-5,NA,TRBV15,CATSRGYQETQYF,TGTGCCACCAGCCGGGGGTATCAAGAGACCCAGTACTTC
once,TRBJ2-1,NA,TRBV27,CASRLSPVSSYNEQFF,TGTGCCAGCAGACTAAGCCCCGTGAGCTCCTACAATGAGCAGTTCTTC
NA,TRBJ1-4,NA,TRBV6-5,CASSPTFSTIEKLFF,TGTGCCAGCAGTCCCACCTTTTCCACTATTGAAAAACTGTTTTTT
NA,TRBJ1-1,TRBD1,TRBV5-6,CASSVGQGAAAFF,TGTGCCAGCAGCGTCGGACAGGGGGCTGCGGCTTTCTTT
few,TRBJ2-7,NA,TRBV29-1,CSVGAHGPYEQYF,TGCAGCGTTGGGGCCCATGGCCCCTACGAGCAGTACTTC
NA,TRBJ2-3,NA,TRBV19,CASSIGGVLDTQYF,TGTGCCAGTAGTATCGGGGGAGTTTTGGATACGCAGTATTTT
NA,TRBJ2-5,TRBD1,TRBV5-4,CASSWGQGMETQYF,TGTGCCAGCAGCTGGGGACAGGGGATGGAGACCCAGTACTTC
NA,TRBJ1-4,NA,TRBV15,CATSRDGGTTNEKLFF,TGTGCCACCAGCAGAGATGGGGGGACAACTAATGAAAAACTGTTTTTT
NA,TRBJ2-3,TRBD2,TRBV7-8,CASSSTIAGAGDTQYF,TGTGCCAGCAGCTCCACGATAGCGGGGGCGGGAGATACGCAGTATTTT
NA,TRBJ2-1,TRBD2,TRBV19,CASSQTSGRAGEQFF,TGTGCCAGTAGTCAAACTAGCGGGAGGGCAGGTGAGCAGTTCTTC
NA,TRBJ2-4,TRBD2,TRBV2,CASRVRTSSSNIQYF,TGTGCCAGCAGGGTTCGGACTAGCTCTTCGAACATTCAGTACTTC
NA,TRBJ1-5,NA,TRBV19,CASTLGGGGQPQHF,TGTGCCAGTACCCTAGGGGGGGGCGGTCAGCCCCAGCATTTT
once,TRBJ2-3,TRBD2,TRBV11-3,CASSLVLAGPPRTDTQYF,TGTGCCAGCAGCTTAGTCCTAGCGGGTCCTCCGAGAACAGATACGCAGTATTTT